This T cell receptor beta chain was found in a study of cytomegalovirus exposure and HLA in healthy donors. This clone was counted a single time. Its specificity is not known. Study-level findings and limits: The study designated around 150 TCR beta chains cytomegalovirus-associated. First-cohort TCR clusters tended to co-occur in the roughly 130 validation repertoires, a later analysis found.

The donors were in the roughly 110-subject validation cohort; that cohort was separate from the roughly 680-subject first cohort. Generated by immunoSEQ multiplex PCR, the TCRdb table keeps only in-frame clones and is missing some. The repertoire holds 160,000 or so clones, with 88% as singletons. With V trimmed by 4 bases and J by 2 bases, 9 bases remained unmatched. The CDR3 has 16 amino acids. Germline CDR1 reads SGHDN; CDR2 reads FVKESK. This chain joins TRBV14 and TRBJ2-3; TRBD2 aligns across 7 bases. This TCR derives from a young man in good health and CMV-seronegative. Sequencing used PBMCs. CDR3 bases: TGTGCCAGCAGCCTCCGGGACTACCCTGTCACAGATACGCAGTATTTT. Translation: CASSLRDYPVTDTQYF.